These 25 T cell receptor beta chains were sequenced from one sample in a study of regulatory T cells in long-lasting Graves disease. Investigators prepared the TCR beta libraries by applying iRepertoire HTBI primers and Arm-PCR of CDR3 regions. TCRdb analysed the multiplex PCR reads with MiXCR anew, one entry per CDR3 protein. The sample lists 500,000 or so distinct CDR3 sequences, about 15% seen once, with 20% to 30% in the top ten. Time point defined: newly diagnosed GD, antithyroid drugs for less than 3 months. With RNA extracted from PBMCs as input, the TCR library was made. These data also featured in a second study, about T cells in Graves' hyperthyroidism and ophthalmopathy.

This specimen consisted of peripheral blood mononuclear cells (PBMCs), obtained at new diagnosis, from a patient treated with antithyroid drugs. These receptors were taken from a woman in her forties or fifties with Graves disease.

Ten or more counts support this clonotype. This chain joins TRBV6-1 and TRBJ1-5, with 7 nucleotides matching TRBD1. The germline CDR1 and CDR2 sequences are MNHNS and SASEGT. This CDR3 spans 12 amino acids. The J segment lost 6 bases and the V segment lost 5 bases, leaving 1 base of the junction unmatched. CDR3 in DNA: TGTGCCAGCAGTCGACAGGGTCAGCCCCAGCATTTT. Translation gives CASSRQGQPQHF.

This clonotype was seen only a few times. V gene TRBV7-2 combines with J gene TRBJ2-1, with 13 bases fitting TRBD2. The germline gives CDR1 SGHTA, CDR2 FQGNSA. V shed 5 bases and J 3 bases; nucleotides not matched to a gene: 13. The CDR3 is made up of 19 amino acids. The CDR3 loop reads CASSPGARLAGGLYNEQFF. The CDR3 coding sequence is TGTGCCAGCAGCCCAGGGGCCCGACTAGCGGGGGGACTCTACAATGAGCAGTTCTTC.

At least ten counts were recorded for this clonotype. The CDR3 DNA reads TGTGCCAGCAGTTTAGTTTTGGGACTAGCGGGGACGAATGAGCAGTTCTTC. This gives the protein CASSLVLGLAGTNEQFF. V is TRBV12-3 or TRBV12-4 and J is TRBJ2-1, with TRBD2 matching 13 bases. The CDR3 is made up of 17 amino acids. V shed 1 base and J 7 bases; nucleotides not matched to a gene: 7.

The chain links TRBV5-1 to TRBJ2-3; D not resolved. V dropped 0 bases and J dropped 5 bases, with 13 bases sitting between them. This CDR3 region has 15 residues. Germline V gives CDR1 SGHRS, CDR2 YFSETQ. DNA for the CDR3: TGCGCCAGCAGCTTGGAGCTGAGTATACGAGATACGCAGTATTTT. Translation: CASSLELSIRDTQYF.

The CDR3 nucleotides are TGTGCCAGCAGCTTAGAAGGACAGTTCACAGATACGCAGTATTTT. Translation gives CASSLEGQFTDTQYF. The V call is TRBV7-9, the J call TRBJ2-3; perhaps TRBD1 as D (6 bases). Germline CDR1 SEHNR, CDR2 FQNEAQ (reference sequence). CDR3 length equals 15 residues. The V end lost 1 base, the J end lost 2 bases, and 10 bases lay between the germline ends.

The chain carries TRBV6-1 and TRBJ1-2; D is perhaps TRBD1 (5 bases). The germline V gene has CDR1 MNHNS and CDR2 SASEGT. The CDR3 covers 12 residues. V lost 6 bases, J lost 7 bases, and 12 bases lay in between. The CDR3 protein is CASSIQVGGYTF. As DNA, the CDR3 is TGTGCCAGCAGCATACAGGTTGGTGGCTACACCTTC.

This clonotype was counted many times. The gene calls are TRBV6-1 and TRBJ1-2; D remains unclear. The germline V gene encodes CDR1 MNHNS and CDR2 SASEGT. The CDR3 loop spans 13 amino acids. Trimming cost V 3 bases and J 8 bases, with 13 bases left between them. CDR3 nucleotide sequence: TGTGCCAGCAGTGATCACCCGGGAAACGGCTACACCTTC. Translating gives CASSDHPGNGYTF.

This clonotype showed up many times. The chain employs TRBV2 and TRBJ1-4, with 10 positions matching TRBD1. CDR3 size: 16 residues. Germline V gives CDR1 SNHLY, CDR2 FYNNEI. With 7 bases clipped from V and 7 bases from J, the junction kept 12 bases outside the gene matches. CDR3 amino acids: CASNRRQGAVGEKLFF. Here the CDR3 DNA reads TGTGCCAGCAATCGTAGACAGGGGGCGGTGGGTGAAAAACTGTTTTTT.

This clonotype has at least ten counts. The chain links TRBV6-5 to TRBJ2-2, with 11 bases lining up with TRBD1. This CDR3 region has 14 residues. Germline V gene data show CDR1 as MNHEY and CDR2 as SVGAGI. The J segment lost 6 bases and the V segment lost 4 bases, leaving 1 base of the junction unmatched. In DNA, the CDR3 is TGTGCCAGCAGTTGGGGACAGGGGGCCGGGGAGCTGTTTTTT. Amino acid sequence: CASSWGQGAGELFF.

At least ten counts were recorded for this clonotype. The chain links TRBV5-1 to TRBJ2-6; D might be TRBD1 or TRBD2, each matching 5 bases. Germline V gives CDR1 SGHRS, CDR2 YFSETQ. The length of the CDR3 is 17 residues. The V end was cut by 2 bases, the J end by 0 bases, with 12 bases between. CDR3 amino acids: CASSLGELSSGANVLTF. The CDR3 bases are TGCGCCAGCAGCTTAGGGGAGTTGAGCTCTGGGGCCAACGTCCTGACTTTC.

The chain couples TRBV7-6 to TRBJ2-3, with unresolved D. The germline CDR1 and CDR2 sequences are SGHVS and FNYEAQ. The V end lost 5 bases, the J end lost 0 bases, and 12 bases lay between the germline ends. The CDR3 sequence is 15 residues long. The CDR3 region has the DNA TGTGCCAGCAGCCTCCTAGGGCCAAGCACAGATACGCAGTATTTT. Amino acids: CASSLLGPSTDTQYF.

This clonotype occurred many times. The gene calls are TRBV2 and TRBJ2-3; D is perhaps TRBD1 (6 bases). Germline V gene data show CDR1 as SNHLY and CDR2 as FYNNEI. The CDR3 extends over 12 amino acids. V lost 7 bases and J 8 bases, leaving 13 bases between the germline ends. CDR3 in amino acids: CASNRAYGTQYF. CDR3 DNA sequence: TGTGCCAGCAACAGGGCCTACGGTACGCAGTATTTT.

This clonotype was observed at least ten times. The CDR3 loop reads CASSHGTGGPETQYF. The CDR3 DNA is TGCGCCAGCAGCCACGGGACAGGGGGTCCGGAGACCCAGTACTTC. The chain combines TRBV4-1 with TRBJ2-5; 11 bases fit TRBD1. The CDR3 is 15 amino acids. Germline CDR1 MGHRA, CDR2 YSYEKL. V lost 3 bases to trimming and J lost 5 bases; unmatched junction nucleotides: 5.

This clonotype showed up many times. This CDR3 reads CASEARGRADTEAFF. Written as DNA, the CDR3 is TGTGCCAGCGAAGCGAGGGGGCGCGCGGACACTGAAGCTTTCTTT. The gene calls are TRBV7-6 and TRBJ1-1; 7 positions agree with TRBD1. The CDR3 length is 15 residues. Germline values: CDR1 SGHVS, CDR2 FNYEAQ. After removal of 8 bases from V and 3 bases from J, the junction contained 12 bases not matched to a gene.

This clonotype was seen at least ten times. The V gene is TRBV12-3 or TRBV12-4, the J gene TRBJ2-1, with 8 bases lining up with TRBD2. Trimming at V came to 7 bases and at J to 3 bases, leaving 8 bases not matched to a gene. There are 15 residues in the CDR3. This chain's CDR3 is CASTRGRGGYNEQFF. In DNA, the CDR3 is TGTGCCAGCACCCGCGGCCGGGGGGGCTACAATGAGCAGTTCTTC.

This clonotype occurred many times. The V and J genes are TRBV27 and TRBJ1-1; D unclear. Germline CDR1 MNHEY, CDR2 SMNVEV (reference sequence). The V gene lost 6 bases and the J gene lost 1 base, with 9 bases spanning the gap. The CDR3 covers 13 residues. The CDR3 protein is CASSLSRNTEAFF. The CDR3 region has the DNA TGTGCCAGCAGCTTAAGCAGGAACACTGAAGCTTTCTTT.

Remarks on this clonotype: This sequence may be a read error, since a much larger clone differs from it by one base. CDR3 sequence (DNA): TGCAGTGCTATGGGGACTAGCGGGGACCAAGAGACCCAGTACTTC. Translation: CSAMGTSGDQETQYF. The rearrangement joins TRBV20-1 to TRBJ2-5, with 13 bases that match TRBD2. The J segment lost 0 bases and the V segment lost 4 bases, leaving 2 bases of the junction unmatched. The CDR3 runs 15 residues. CDR1 is DFQATT and CDR2 is SNEGSKA in the germline V gene (reference sequence).

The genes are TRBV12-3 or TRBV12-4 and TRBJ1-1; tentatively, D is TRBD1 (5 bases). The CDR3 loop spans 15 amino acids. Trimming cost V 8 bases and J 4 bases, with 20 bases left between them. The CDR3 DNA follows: TGTGCCAGCTGGTTAACCGCGACGGGGGTCACTGAAGCTTTCTTT. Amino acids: CASWLTATGVTEAFF.

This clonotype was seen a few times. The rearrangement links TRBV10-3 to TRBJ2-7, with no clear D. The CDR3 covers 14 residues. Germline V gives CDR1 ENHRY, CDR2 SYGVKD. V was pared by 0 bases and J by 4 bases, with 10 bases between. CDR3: CAISESTNEYEQYF. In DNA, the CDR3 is TGTGCCATCAGTGAGTCTACTAACGAGTACGAGCAGTACTTC.

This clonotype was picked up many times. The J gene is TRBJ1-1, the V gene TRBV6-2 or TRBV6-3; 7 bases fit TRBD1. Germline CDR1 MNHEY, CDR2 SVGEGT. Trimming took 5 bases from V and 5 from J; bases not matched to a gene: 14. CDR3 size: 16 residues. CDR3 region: CASSEPEGARFTEAFF. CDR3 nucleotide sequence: TGTGCCAGCAGTGAGCCCGAGGGGGCCCGGTTTACTGAAGCTTTCTTT.

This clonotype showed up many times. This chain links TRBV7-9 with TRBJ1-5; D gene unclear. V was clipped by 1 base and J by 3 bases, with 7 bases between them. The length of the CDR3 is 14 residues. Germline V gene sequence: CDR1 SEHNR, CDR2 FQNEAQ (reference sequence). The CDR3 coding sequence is TGTGCCAGCAGCTTAGATTCGAACAATCAGCCCCAGCATTTT. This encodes CASSLDSNNQPQHF.

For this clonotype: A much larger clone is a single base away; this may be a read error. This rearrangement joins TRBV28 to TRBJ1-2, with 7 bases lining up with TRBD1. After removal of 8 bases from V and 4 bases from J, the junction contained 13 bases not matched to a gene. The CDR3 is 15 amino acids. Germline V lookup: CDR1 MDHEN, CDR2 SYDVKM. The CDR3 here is CASCPTTGAGYGYTF. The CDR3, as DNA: TGTGCCAGCTGTCCCACCACAGGGGCAGGCTATGGCTACACCTTC.

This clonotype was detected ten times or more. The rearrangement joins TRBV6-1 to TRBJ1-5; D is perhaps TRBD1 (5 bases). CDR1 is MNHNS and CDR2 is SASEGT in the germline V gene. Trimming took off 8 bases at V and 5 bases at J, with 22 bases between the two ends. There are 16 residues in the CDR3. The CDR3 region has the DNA TGTGCCAGCGGACTACATACGGGACGCAGGGATCAGCCCCAGCATTTT. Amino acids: CASGLHTGRRDQPQHF.

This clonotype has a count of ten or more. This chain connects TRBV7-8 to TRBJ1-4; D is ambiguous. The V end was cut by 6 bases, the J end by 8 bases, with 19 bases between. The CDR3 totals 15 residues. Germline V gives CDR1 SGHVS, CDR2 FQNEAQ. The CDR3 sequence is CASRPTAGLGEKLFF. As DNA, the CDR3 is TGTGCCAGCAGGCCAACCGCGGGGTTAGGGGAAAAACTGTTTTTT.

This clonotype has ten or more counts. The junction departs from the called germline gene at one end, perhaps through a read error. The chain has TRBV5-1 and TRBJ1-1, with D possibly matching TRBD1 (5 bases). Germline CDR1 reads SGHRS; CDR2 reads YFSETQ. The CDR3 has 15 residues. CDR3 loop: CASSLGVGLNTEAFF. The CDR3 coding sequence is TGTGCCAGCAGCCTAGGGGTGGGTCTGAACACTGAAGCTTTCTTT.